Sequencing of this T cell receptor (beta chain) was carried out in a study of T cell responses to AZD1222 COVID-19 vaccine. Study results and limitations: Of the AZD1222 recipients, only six or seven were seropositive at baseline. Among the donors, most were white British and more were female, and clonal diversity was possibly underestimated.

Concerning this clone itself: No antigen is known for it.

Profiling relied on immunoSEQ multiplex PCR, and the TCRdb table lists in-frame clones only, not all of them. The sample shows around 120,000 clones, about 93% of them seen only once. CDR3 size: 14 residues. Germline CDR1 is GTSNPN and CDR2 is SVGIG (reference sequence). V dropped 2 bases and J dropped 4 bases, with 12 bases sitting between them. Here the sequenced sample was peripheral blood, taken 28 days after the second AZD1222 dose. This sequence was found in an adult who received the AZD1222 COVID-19 vaccine. The genes are TRBV30 and TRBJ1-5, with a weak D call TRBD1 (5 bases). CDR3 in amino acids: CAWSSRDRNQPQHF. In DNA, the CDR3 is TGTGCCTGGAGTAGCCGGGACCGAAATCAGCCCCAGCATTTT. Full variable domain (outside the CDR3, taken from reference TRBV30 and TRBJ1-5): SQTIHQWPATLVQPVGSPLSLECTVEGTSNPNLYWYRQAAGRGLQLLFYSVGIGQISSEVPQNLSASRPQDRQFILSSKKLLLSDSGFYLCAWSSRDRNQPQHFGDGTRLSIL.